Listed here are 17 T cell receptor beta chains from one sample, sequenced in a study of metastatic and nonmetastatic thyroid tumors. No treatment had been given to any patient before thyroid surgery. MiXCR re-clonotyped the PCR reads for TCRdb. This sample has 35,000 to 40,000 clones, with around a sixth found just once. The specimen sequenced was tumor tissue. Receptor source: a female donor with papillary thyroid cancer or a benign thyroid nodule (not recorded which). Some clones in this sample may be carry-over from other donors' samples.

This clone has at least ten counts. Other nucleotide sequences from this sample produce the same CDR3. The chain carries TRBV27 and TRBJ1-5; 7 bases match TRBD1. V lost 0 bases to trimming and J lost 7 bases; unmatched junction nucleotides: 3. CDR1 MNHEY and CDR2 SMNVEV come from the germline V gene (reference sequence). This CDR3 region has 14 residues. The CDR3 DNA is TGTGCCAGCAGTTTATCCACAGGGGTCCAGCCCCAGCATTTT. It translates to CASSLSTGVQPQHF.

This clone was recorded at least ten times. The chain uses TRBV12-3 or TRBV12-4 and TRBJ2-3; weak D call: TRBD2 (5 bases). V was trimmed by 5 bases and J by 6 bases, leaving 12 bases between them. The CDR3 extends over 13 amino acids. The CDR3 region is CASSRLAGDTQYF. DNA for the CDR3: TGTGCCAGCAGTCGCCTAGCTGGTGATACGCAGTATTTT.

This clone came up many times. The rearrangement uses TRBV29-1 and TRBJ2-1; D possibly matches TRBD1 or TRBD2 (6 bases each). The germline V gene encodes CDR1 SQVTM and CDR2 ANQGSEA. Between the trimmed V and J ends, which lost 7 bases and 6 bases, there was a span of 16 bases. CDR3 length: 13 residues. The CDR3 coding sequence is TGCAGCGCTTTCTGGGGGGCCGGCAATGAGCAGTTCTTC. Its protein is CSAFWGAGNEQFF.

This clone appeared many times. CDR3 bases: TGTGCCAGCAGAACCGACAGGGCTACTTCTTCGACAACTAATGAAAAACTGTTTTTT. Its translation: CASRTDRATSSTTNEKLFF. The chain has TRBV6-2 or TRBV6-3 and TRBJ1-4, with TRBD1 matching over 7 bases. Germline trimming cut 6 bases from V and 0 bases from J; bases unmatched to any gene: 16. This CDR3 is built from 19 residues. Germline V gives CDR1 MNHEY, CDR2 SVGEGT.

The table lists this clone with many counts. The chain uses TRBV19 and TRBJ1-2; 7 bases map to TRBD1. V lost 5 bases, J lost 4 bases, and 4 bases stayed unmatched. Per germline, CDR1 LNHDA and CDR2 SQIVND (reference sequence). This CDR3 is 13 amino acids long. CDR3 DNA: TGTGCCAGTAGTTCGCCAGGGGGCTATGGCTACACCTTC. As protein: CASSSPGGYGYTF.

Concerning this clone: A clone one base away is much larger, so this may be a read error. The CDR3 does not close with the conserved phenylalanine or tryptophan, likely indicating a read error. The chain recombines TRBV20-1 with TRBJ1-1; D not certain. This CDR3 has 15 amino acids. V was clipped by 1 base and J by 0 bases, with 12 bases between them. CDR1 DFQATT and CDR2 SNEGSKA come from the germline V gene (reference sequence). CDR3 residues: CSARVQSLMNTEAFS. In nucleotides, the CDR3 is TGCAGTGCTAGAGTACAGTCTTTAATGAACACTGAAGCTTTCTCT.

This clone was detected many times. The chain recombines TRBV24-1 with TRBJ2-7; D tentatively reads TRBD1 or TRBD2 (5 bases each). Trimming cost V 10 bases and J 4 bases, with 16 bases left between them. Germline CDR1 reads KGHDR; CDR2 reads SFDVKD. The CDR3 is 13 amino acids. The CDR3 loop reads CATSSGTKYEQYF. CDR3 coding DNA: TGTGCCACATCATCCGGGACGAAATACGAGCAGTACTTC.

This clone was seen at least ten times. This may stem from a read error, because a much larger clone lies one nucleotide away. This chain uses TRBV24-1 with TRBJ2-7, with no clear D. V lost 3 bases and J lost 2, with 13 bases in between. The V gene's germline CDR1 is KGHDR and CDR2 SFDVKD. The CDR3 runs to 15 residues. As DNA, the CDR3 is TGTGCCACCAGTGATAGCACAAGGTTAACCTACGAGCAGTACTTC. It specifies CATSDSTRLTYEQYF.

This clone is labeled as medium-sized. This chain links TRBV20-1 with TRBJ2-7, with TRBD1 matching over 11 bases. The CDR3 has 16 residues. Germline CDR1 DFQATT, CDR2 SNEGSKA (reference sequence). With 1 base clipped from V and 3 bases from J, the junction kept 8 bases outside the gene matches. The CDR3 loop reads CSARVPLDRGHYEQYF. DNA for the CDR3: TGCAGTGCTAGAGTTCCGTTGGACAGGGGGCACTACGAGCAGTACTTC.

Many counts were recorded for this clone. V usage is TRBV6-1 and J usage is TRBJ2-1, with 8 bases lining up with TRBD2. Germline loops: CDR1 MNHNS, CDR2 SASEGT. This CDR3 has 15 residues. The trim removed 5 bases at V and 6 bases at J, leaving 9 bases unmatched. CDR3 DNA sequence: TGTGCCAGCAGTCGCTCCGGGACTAGGTCCAATGAGCAGTTCTTC. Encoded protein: CASSRSGTRSNEQFF.

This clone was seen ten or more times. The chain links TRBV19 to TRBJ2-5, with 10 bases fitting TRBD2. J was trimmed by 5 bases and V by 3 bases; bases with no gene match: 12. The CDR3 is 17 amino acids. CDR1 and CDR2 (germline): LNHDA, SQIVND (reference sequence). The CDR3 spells CASSIRSSGRVQETQYF. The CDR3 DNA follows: TGTGCCAGTAGTATTAGATCTAGCGGGAGAGTTCAGGAGACCCAGTACTTC.

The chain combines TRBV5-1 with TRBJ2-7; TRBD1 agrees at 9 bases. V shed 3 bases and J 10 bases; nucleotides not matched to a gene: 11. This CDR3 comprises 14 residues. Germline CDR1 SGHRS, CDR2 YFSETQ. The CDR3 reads CASSSGQGLDYQYF. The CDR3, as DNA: TGCGCCAGCAGCTCGGGACAGGGACTGGACTATCAGTACTTC.

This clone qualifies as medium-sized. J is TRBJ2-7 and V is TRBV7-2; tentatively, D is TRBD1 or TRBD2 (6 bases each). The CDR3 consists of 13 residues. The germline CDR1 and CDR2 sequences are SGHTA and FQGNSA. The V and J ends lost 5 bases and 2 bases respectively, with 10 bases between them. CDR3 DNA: TGTGCCAGCAGCCACGGGGGCACCTACGAGCAGTACTTC. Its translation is CASSHGGTYEQYF. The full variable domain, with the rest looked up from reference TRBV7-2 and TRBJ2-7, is GAGVSQSPSNKVTEKGKDVELRCDPISGHTALYWYRQSLGQGLEFLIYFQGNSAPDKSGLPSDRFSAERTGGSVSTLTIQRTQQEDSAVYLCASSHGGTYEQYFGPGTRLTVT.

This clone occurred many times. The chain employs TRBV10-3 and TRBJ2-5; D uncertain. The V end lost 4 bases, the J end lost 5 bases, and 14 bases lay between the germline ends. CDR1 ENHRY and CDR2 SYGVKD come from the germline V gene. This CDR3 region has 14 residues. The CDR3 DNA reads TGTGCCATCAGTGGTCCGTCTTCTAAGGAGACCCAGTACTTC. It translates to CAISGPSSKETQYF.

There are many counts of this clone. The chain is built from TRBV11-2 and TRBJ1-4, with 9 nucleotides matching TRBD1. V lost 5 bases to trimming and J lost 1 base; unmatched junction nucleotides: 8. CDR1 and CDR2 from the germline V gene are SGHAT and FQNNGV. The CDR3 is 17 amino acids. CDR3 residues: CASSRPRGQGTNEKLFF. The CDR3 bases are TGTGCCAGCAGCCGCCCCCGGGGACAGGGAACTAATGAAAAACTGTTTTTT.

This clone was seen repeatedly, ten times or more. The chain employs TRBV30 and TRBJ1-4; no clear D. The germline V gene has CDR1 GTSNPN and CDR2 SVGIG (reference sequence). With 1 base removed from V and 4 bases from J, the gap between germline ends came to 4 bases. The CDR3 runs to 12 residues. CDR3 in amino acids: CAWSDYNEKLFF. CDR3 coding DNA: TGTGCCTGGAGTGATTATAATGAAAAACTGTTTTTT.

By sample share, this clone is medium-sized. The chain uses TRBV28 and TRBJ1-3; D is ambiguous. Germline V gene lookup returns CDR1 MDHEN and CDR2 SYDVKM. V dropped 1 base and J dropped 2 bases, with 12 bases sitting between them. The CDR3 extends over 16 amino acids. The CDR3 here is CASSLSRRSTGNTIYF. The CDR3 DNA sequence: TGTGCCAGCAGTTTATCAAGGCGTTCTACTGGAAACACCATATATTTT.